This entry describes one T cell receptor (beta chain). The data stem from a study of blood T cell repertoires in COVID-19. Study details: Nucleic acid was either cDNA or gDNA, and it came from T cells, B-cell-depleted T cells, or PBMCs.

Methods used by the authors: Nucleated cell number was recorded as an estimate derived from reference gene primer amplification. Clones were sequenced by immunoSEQ multiplex PCR, and TCRdb holds only the in-frame ones, with some missing. That table is the source of V, J and clone size, and D and trimming were worked out from the DNA. This sample has under 150,000 clones; roughly 80% occur once, and the top ten carry around 8%. The V gene lost 4 bases and the J gene lost 15 bases, with 23 bases spanning the gap. The CDR3 has 14 amino acids. Germline loops: CDR1 SGHTA, CDR2 FQGNSA. Source material: peripheral blood. The rearrangement uses TRBV7-2 and TRBJ2-3; possible D gene TRBD2, 5 bases. This clonotype originated in a woman aged 40 to 49 with acute or convalescent COVID-19. This chain's CDR3 is CASSSGPIASSGYF. The DNA for the CDR3 is TGTGCCAGCAGCTCCGGACCGATAGCCTCGTCGGGATATTTT.